The rows below give T cell receptor beta chains drawn from one sample of a study of T cells in Graves' hyperthyroidism and ophthalmopathy. TCRdb fed the multiplex PCR reads into MiXCR, producing one record per CDR3 protein. The sample carries about 640,000 distinct CDR3 sequences, about 14% recorded once. The sequenced sample was blood. The receptors derive from a woman aged 50 to 60 with Graves' ophthalmopathy. CDR3s include the opening cysteine and the closing phenylalanine or tryptophan. The order of the fields is J gene, V gene, CDR3 protein.

J gene: TRBJ2-7; V gene: TRBV3-1; CDR3 protein: CASSQTETDSGQYF
J gene: TRBJ2-7; V gene: TRBV19; CDR3 protein: CASSAGQSIYEQYF
J gene: TRBJ2-2; V gene: TRBV6-2/TRBV6-3; CDR3 protein: CASSWTSVHTGELFF
J gene: TRBJ1-1; V gene: TRBV20-1; CDR3 protein: CSATTGIVTEAFF
J gene: TRBJ1-5; V gene: TRBV7-9; CDR3 protein: CASSAGNSNQPQHF
J gene: TRBJ2-7; V gene: TRBV15; CDR3 protein: CATSRDRPAGAYEQYF
J gene: TRBJ2-7; V gene: TRBV7-9; CDR3 protein: CATPQGTGAYEQYF
J gene: TRBJ1-5; V gene: TRBV20-1; CDR3 protein: CSAEGRAGTYSNQPQHF
J gene: TRBJ2-3; V gene: TRBV19; CDR3 protein: CASSIEVEHTDTQYF
J gene: TRBJ2-7; V gene: TRBV5-1; CDR3 protein: CASSLTVASYEQYF
J gene: TRBJ2-5; V gene: TRBV5-1; CDR3 protein: CASSSTGTPTGETQYF
J gene: TRBJ2-5; V gene: TRBV7-8; CDR3 protein: CASSLEDPAGGLETQYF
J gene: TRBJ2-2; V gene: TRBV18; CDR3 protein: CASSPMLQGNTGELFF
J gene: TRBJ1-5; V gene: TRBV6-2/TRBV6-3; CDR3 protein: CASSIRDIDQPQHF
J gene: TRBJ2-5; V gene: TRBV25-1; CDR3 protein: CASSDRDRRRETQYF
J gene: TRBJ2-2; V gene: TRBV6-5; CDR3 protein: CASSYLPGRDTGELFF
J gene: TRBJ2-1; V gene: TRBV6-2/TRBV6-3; CDR3 protein: CASSYPGALAELTNEQFF
J gene: TRBJ2-1; V gene: TRBV6-2/TRBV6-3; CDR3 protein: CASSYSLTGAYAYNEQFF
J gene: TRBJ1-2; V gene: TRBV7-2; CDR3 protein: CASSLLPLDGYTF
J gene: TRBJ2-1; V gene: TRBV24-1; CDR3 protein: CATSDSPTSGYEQFF
J gene: TRBJ2-7; V gene: TRBV19; CDR3 protein: CASSPQGLAGGYTYEQYF
J gene: TRBJ1-2; V gene: TRBV20-1; CDR3 protein: CSARTQGAGYGYTF
J gene: TRBJ1-1; V gene: TRBV29-1; CDR3 protein: CSVEDKGYESFF
J gene: TRBJ2-3; V gene: TRBV7-9; CDR3 protein: CASSQGLAGATQPQYF
J gene: TRBJ2-5; V gene: TRBV27; CDR3 protein: CASSTGAIQETQYF
J gene: TRBJ2-2; V gene: TRBV5-1; CDR3 protein: CASSWTGTSGAGELFF
J gene: TRBJ1-1; V gene: TRBV20-1; CDR3 protein: CSARDRRTDHTEAFF
J gene: TRBJ2-2; V gene: TRBV5-1; CDR3 protein: CASSLEGRGPTGELFF
J gene: TRBJ2-7; V gene: TRBV20-1; CDR3 protein: CSMSPGPGPYEQYF
J gene: TRBJ1-5; V gene: TRBV19; CDR3 protein: CAGSRGQEVRWGNQPQHF
J gene: TRBJ2-3; V gene: TRBV5-1; CDR3 protein: CASSATGPPTDTQYF
J gene: TRBJ1-6; V gene: TRBV20-1; CDR3 protein: CSARDRVRSRNNSPLHF
J gene: TRBJ2-7; V gene: TRBV4-1; CDR3 protein: CASSQQPGLAGVEQYF
J gene: TRBJ1-2; V gene: TRBV5-4; CDR3 protein: CASSPTQGVSSVGYTF
J gene: TRBJ2-7; V gene: TRBV5-1; CDR3 protein: CASSLTPSPNEQYF
J gene: TRBJ2-2; V gene: TRBV30; CDR3 protein: CASLSGPLLF
J gene: TRBJ2-7; V gene: TRBV6-2/TRBV6-3; CDR3 protein: CASRRRTYEQYF
J gene: TRBJ2-7; V gene: TRBV6-1; CDR3 protein: CASSATSGRPYEQYF
J gene: TRBJ2-7; V gene: TRBV29-1; CDR3 protein: CSVIIRLAGGSSSYEQYF
J gene: TRBJ2-7; V gene: TRBV6-2/TRBV6-3; CDR3 protein: CASRNRDTTGEQYF
J gene: TRBJ2-6; V gene: TRBV19; CDR3 protein: CASSAQGSGANVLTF
J gene: TRBJ2-3; V gene: TRBV7-8; CDR3 protein: CASSLPVLTDTQYF
J gene: TRBJ2-7; V gene: TRBV7-9; CDR3 protein: CASSFESGRDYEQYF
J gene: TRBJ1-1; V gene: TRBV7-3; CDR3 protein: CASRLRGGTTEAFF
J gene: TRBJ2-1; V gene: TRBV5-6; CDR3 protein: CASSSNNCNEQFF